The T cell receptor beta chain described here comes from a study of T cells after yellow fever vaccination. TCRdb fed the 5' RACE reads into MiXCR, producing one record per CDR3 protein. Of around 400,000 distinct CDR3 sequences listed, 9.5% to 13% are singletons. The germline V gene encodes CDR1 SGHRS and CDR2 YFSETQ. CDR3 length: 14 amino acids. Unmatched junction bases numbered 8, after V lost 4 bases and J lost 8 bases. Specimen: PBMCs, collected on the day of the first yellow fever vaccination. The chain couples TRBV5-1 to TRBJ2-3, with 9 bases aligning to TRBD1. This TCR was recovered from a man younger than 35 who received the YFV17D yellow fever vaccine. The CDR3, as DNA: TGCGCCAGCAGCACGGACAGGGGCTCGGGTACGCAGTATTTT. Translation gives CASSTDRGSGTQYF.